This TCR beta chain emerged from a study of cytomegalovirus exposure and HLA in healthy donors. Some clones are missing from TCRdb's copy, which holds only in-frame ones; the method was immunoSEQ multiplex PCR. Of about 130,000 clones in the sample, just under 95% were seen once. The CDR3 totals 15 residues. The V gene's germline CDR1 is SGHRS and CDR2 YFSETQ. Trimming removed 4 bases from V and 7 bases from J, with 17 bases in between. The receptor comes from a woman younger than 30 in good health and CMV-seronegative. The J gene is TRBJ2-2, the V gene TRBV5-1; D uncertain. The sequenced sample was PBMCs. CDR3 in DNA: TGCGCCAGCAGCCCACGACCCGCGGAGAACGGGGAGCTGTTTTTT. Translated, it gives CASSPRPAENGELFF.